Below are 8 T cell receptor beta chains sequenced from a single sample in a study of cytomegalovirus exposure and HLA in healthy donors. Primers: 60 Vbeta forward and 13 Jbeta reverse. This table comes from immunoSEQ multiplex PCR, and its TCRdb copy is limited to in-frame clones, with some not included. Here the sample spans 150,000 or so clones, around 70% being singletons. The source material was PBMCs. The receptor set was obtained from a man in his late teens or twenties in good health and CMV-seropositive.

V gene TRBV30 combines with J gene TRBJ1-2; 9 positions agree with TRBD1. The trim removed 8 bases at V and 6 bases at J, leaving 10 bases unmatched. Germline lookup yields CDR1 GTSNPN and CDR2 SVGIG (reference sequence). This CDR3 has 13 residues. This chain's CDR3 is CASYTGGEDGYTF. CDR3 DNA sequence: TGTGCCAGCTACACAGGGGGCGAAGATGGCTACACCTTC.

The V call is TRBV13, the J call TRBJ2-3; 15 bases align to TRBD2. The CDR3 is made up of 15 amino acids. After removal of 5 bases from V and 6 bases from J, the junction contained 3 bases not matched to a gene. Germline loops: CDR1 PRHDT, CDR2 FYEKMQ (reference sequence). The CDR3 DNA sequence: TGTGCCAGCAGCCTGGGGACTAGCGGGGGGGATACGCAGTATTTT. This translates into CASSLGTSGGDTQYF.

The CDR3 DNA follows: TGTGCCAGCAGCTGGGGGGTTGCAGATACGCAGTATTTT. It codes for CASSWGVADTQYF. The V call is TRBV7-9, the J call TRBJ2-3; a possible D gene is TRBD2 (6 bases). The germline CDR1 and CDR2 sequences are SEHNR and FQNEAQ (reference sequence). V lost 4 bases and J 4 bases, leaving 9 bases between the germline ends. The CDR3 runs 13 residues. Full variable domain (rest looked up from reference TRBV7-9 and TRBJ2-3): DTGVSQNPRHKITKRGQNVTFRCDPISEHNRLYWYRQTLGQGPEFLTYFQNEAQLEKSRLLSDRFSAERPKGSFSTLEIQRTEQGDSAMYLCASSWGVADTQYFGPGTRLTVL.

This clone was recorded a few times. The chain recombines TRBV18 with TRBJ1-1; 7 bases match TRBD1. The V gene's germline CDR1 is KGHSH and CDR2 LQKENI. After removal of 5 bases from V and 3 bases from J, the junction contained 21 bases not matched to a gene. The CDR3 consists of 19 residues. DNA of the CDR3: TGTGCCAGCTCAACACGCCCGGACAGGATGTTGGAGGGCGACACTGAAGCTTTCTTT. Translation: CASSTRPDRMLEGDTEAFF.

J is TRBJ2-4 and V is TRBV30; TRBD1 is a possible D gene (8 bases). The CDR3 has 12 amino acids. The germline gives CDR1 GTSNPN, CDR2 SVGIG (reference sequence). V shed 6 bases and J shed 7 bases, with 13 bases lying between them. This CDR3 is CACDRGGNIQYF. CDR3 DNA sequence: TGTGCCTGCGACAGGGGAGGGAACATTCAGTACTTC.

The CDR3 nucleotides are TGTGCCAGCAGGGGTGTTGGGGGCCTGACTAACTATGGCTACACCTTC. Protein sequence: CASRGVGGLTNYGYTF. The J gene is TRBJ1-2, the V gene TRBV27, with a tentative D call TRBD1 (6 bases). The CDR3 extends over 16 amino acids. The V end lost 6 bases, the J end lost 0 bases, and 17 bases lay between the germline ends. The germline gives CDR1 MNHEY, CDR2 SMNVEV (reference sequence).

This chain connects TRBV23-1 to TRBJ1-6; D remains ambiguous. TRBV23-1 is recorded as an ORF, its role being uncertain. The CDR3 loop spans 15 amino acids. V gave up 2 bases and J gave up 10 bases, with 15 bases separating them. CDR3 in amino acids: CASSQDCRGRSPLHF. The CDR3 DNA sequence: TGCGCCAGCAGTCAAGATTGTCGGGGTCGCTCACCCCTCCACTTT.

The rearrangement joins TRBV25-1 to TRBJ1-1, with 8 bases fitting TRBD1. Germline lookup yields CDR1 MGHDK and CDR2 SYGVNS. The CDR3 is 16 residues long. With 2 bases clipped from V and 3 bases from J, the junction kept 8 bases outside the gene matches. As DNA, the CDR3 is TGTGCCAGCAGTGAAGTCACCAGGGGGCAGGACACTGAAGCTTTCTTT. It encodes CASSEVTRGQDTEAFF. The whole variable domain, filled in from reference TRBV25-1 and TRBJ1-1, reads EADIYQTPRYLVIGTGKKITLECSQTMGHDKMYWYQQDPGMELHLIHYSYGVNSTEKGDLSSESTVSRIRTEHFPLTLESARPSHTSQYLCASSEVTRGQDTEAFFGQGTRLTVV.